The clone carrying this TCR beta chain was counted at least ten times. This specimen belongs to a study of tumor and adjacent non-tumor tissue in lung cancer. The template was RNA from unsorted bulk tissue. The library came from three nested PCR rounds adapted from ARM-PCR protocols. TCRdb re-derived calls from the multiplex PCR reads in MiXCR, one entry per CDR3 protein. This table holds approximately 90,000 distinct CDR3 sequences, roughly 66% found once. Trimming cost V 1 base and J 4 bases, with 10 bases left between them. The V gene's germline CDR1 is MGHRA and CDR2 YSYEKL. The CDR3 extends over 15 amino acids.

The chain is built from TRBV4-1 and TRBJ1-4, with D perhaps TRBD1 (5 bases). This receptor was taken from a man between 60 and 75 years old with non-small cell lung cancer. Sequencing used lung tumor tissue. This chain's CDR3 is CASSQVGGNNEKLFF. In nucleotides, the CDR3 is TGCGCCAGCAGCCAAGTTGGGGGAAATAATGAAAAACTGTTTTTT.